This is a list of T cell receptor beta chains from one sample in a study of blood T cell repertoires in COVID-19. TCRdb keeps only in-frame clones here, not all; method: immunoSEQ multiplex PCR. The data show 200,000 to 250,000 clones, roughly 84% seen once. Sequencing used PBMCs or T cells enriched from blood (not recorded which). Receptors originate from a woman in her thirties or forties who had recovered from COVID-19. CDR3s include the opening cysteine and the closing phenylalanine or tryptophan. D genes are given only for firm matches. Where a row states a size, it is once, few, many or the class of an expanded clone; other rows omit it.

J: TRBJ1-2
D: -
size: -
V: TRBV12-3/TRBV12-4
DNA: TGTGCCAGCAGCTCGAGAACAGGGACTGGCTACACCTTC
CDR3: CASSSRTGTGYTF

J: TRBJ1-2
D: TRBD1
size: -
V: TRBV28
DNA: TGTGCCAGCAGTCCACAGGGGCCCGGCTACACCTTC
CDR3: CASSPQGPGYTF

J: TRBJ1-1
D: -
size: -
V: TRBV5-8
DNA: TGTGCCAGCAGCTTCCCCTTCACTGAAGCTTTCTTT
CDR3: CASSFPFTEAFF

J: TRBJ2-7
D: TRBD1
size: once
V: TRBV11-2
DNA: TGTGCCAGCAGGCCACGACAGGGGATCTACGAGCAGTACTTC
CDR3: CASRPRQGIYEQYF

J: TRBJ2-7
D: TRBD2
size: -
V: TRBV29-1
DNA: TGCAGCGTTGAAACTAGCGAAGACTCATCCTACGAGCAGTACTTC
CDR3: CSVETSEDSSYEQYF

J: TRBJ1-3
D: TRBD1
size: once
V: TRBV5-1
DNA: TGCGCCAGCAGCTTGTATGGGACAGGGAGTGCTGGAAACACCATATATTTT
CDR3: CASSLYGTGSAGNTIYF

J: TRBJ1-1
D: -
size: once
V: TRBV11-3
DNA: TGTGCCAGCAGCGCTGACTTGAACACTGAAGCTTTCTTT
CDR3: CASSADLNTEAFF

J: TRBJ2-5
D: TRBD1
size: -
V: TRBV5-4
DNA: TGTGCCAGCAGCCCGAGGACAGGGAGGAGACAAGAGACCCAGTACTTC
CDR3: CASSPRTGRRQETQYF

J: TRBJ2-5
D: -
size: once
V: TRBV7-3
DNA: TGTGCCAGCAGCAACCGGGACAAAGAGACCCAGTACTTC
CDR3: CASSNRDKETQYF

J: TRBJ1-1
D: -
size: -
V: TRBV6-5
DNA: TGTGCCAGCAGTTACTCGAGGGGGTTCGGTGAAGCTTTCTTT
CDR3: CASSYSRGFGEAFF

J: TRBJ2-2
D: -
size: -
V: TRBV9
DNA: TGTGCCAGCAGCGTTTATTACACCGGGGAGCTGTTTTTT
CDR3: CASSVYYTGELFF

J: TRBJ1-1
D: -
size: -
V: TRBV24-1
DNA: TGTGCCACCAGTGATGAGACAGGCAAAGCTTTCTTT
CDR3: CATSDETGKAFF

J: TRBJ2-1
D: TRBD2
size: few
V: TRBV28
DNA: TGTGCCAGCAATAACAAGCGGGAGCGCTACAATGAGCAGTTCTTC
CDR3: CASNNKRERYNEQFF

J: TRBJ1-1
D: TRBD1
size: once
V: TRBV9
DNA: TGTGCCAGCAGCCCGTGGACAGGGACGAACACTGAAGCTTTCTTT
CDR3: CASSPWTGTNTEAFF

J: TRBJ2-7
D: -
size: many
V: TRBV6-2/TRBV6-3
DNA: TGTGCCAGCAGTTTACAGGGTTCTGGCTCCTACGAGCAGTACTTC
CDR3: CASSLQGSGSYEQYF

J: TRBJ2-4
D: TRBD2
size: -
V: TRBV7-2
DNA: TGTGCCAGCAGCTTAGGCGGGAGTAACAAAAACATTCAGTACTTC
CDR3: CASSLGGSNKNIQYF

J: TRBJ2-3
D: -
size: -
V: TRBV18
DNA: TGTGCCAGCTCACCAGTTTACTACACGGGAGATACGCAGTATTTT
CDR3: CASSPVYYTGDTQYF

J: TRBJ2-7
D: TRBD2
size: -
V: TRBV5-1
DNA: TGCGCCAGCAGCCCAGGGACTAGCGGGAGGATCTCCTACGAGCAGTACTTC
CDR3: CASSPGTSGRISYEQYF

J: TRBJ1-2
D: TRBD1
size: -
V: TRBV2
DNA: TGTGCCAGCAGGCCGGGACAGCCATCTAACTATGGCTACACCTTC
CDR3: CASRPGQPSNYGYTF

J: TRBJ1-3
D: -
size: -
V: TRBV27
DNA: TGTGCCAGCAGTTTAGCGAGAAGTGGAAACACCATATATTTT
CDR3: CASSLARSGNTIYF

J: TRBJ2-1
D: -
size: -
V: TRBV24-1
DNA: TGTGCCACCAGTGATTTGCTTTCTTGGGCTTACAATGAGCAGTTCTTC
CDR3: CATSDLLSWAYNEQFF

J: TRBJ1-1
D: -
size: -
V: TRBV2
DNA: TGTGCCAGCAGTGAAGCGCTCGGAGGAATAATGATGAACACTGAAGCTTTCTTT
CDR3: CASSEALGGIMMNTEAFF

J: TRBJ2-7
D: -
size: -
V: TRBV28
DNA: TGTGCCAGCAGCCCTGGAGGGGCACGCGAGCAGTACTTC
CDR3: CASSPGGAREQYF

J: TRBJ1-1
D: TRBD1
size: -
V: TRBV19
DNA: TGTGCCAGTAGTCTGCCGACAGGGAGAAGAGTCACTGAAGCTTTCTTT
CDR3: CASSLPTGRRVTEAFF

J: TRBJ2-7
D: TRBD1
size: -
V: TRBV30
DNA: TGTGCCTGGAGTGTCGGCAGGGGGTACGAGCAGTACTTC
CDR3: CAWSVGRGYEQYF

J: TRBJ1-1
D: -
size: many
V: TRBV5-1
DNA: TGCGCCAGCAGCTTCGGACACGGAGTGAACACTGAAGCTTTCTTT
CDR3: CASSFGHGVNTEAFF

J: TRBJ1-6
D: -
size: -
V: TRBV27
DNA: TGTGCCAGCAGACTCGAACGGGGGGGAGCTTCACCCCTCCACTTT
CDR3: CASRLERGGASPLHF

J: TRBJ1-1
D: -
size: -
V: TRBV21-1
DNA: TGTGCCAGCAGCAAAGCGGGCAGGGGGCCGGCTCGCTCCTACATGAACACTGAAGCTTTCTTT
CDR3: CASSKAGRGPARSYMNTEAFF

J: TRBJ1-1
D: -
size: -
V: TRBV19
DNA: TGTGCCAGTAGTATAGGAGGCGGGATTCGAGCTTTCTTT
CDR3: CASSIGGGIRAFF

J: TRBJ2-1
D: -
size: few
V: TRBV7-8
DNA: TGTGCCAGCAGCTTAGTCCGAGGGGGAGCCTACAATGAGCAGTTCTTC
CDR3: CASSLVRGGAYNEQFF

J: TRBJ1-5
D: TRBD1
size: -
V: TRBV2
DNA: TGTGCCAGCAGAGGAACAGGGGCGGGCAATCAGCCCCAGCATTTT
CDR3: CASRGTGAGNQPQHF

J: TRBJ1-2
D: TRBD1
size: -
V: TRBV19
DNA: TGTGCCAGTAGTATGGGGGGACAGGGGAGGCAACGGTATGGCTACACCTTC
CDR3: CASSMGGQGRQRYGYTF

J: TRBJ2-7
D: TRBD2
size: -
V: TRBV5-4
DNA: TGTGCCAGCAGCTGGGGACTAGCGGGAGCATCTTCCTACGAGCAGTACTTC
CDR3: CASSWGLAGASSYEQYF

J: TRBJ1-5
D: -
size: -
V: TRBV10-3
DNA: TGTGCCATCAGTGTAGAAGGCAATCAGCCCCAGCATTTT
CDR3: CAISVEGNQPQHF

J: TRBJ2-1
D: -
size: -
V: TRBV5-1
DNA: TGCGCCAGCAGCTTGGGCGGGACAGCCTCCTACAATGAGCAGTTCTTC
CDR3: CASSLGGTASYNEQFF

J: TRBJ1-6
D: -
size: -
V: TRBV5-6
DNA: TGTGCCAGCAGCTTGCTTAGCGGACACTCCTATTCACCCCTCCACTTT
CDR3: CASSLLSGHSYSPLHF

J: TRBJ2-7
D: TRBD1
size: -
V: TRBV3-1/TRBV3-2
DNA: TGTGCCAGCAGCCAAGGACAGGGTCGCGACGAGCAGTACTTC
CDR3: CASSQGQGRDEQYF

J: TRBJ1-1
D: -
size: -
V: TRBV7-2
DNA: TGTGCCAGCAGCTTCGAGACAGGACTGGCTTTCTTT
CDR3: CASSFETGLAFF

J: TRBJ1-5
D: -
size: -
V: TRBV7-2
DNA: TGTGCCAGCAGTTTTCAGGGTTATCAGCCCCAGCATTTT
CDR3: CASSFQGYQPQHF

J: TRBJ2-5
D: -
size: once
V: TRBV28
DNA: TGTGCCAGCAGTTTACCCGCCTCGAGGGGGAAGGAGACCCAGTACTTC
CDR3: CASSLPASRGKETQYF

J: TRBJ1-3
D: -
size: -
V: TRBV6-6
DNA: TGTGCCAGCAGGGCCACCCTTGGAAACACCATATATTTT
CDR3: CASRATLGNTIYF

J: TRBJ1-5
D: -
size: -
V: TRBV30
DNA: TGTGCCTGGAGTCACGGTCGAGGCAGAGCAGCATATAGCAATCAGCCCCAGCATTTT
CDR3: CAWSHGRGRAAYSNQPQHF

J: TRBJ2-3
D: TRBD1
size: -
V: TRBV6-5
DNA: TGTGCCAGCAGACAGGGGCTCACAGATACGCAGTATTTT
CDR3: CASRQGLTDTQYF

J: TRBJ2-2
D: TRBD2
size: -
V: TRBV4-1
DNA: TGCGCCAGCAGCCTGGGACTAGCGAGATTCTCCGGGGAGCTGTTTTTT
CDR3: CASSLGLARFSGELFF

J: TRBJ1-1
D: -
size: -
V: TRBV7-9
DNA: TGTGCCAGCAGCTTCGCGGCAGAAGCTTTCTTT
CDR3: CASSFAAEAFF

J: TRBJ2-1
D: -
size: few
V: TRBV6-5
DNA: TGTGCCAGCAGTTACTCCTTTACTCGCTACAATGAGCAGTTCTTC
CDR3: CASSYSFTRYNEQFF

J: TRBJ2-2
D: -
size: -
V: TRBV19
DNA: TGTGCCAGTAGTATTCGCGGGTTCACCGGGGAGCTGTTTTTT
CDR3: CASSIRGFTGELFF

J: TRBJ2-2
D: -
size: -
V: TRBV7-2
DNA: TGTGCCAGCAGCTTAGCCCGGGTCCCGAACACCGGGGAGCTGTTTTTT
CDR3: CASSLARVPNTGELFF

J: TRBJ1-1
D: -
size: -
V: TRBV29-1
DNA: TGCAGGCTGGAAGGAGTTTACACTGAAGCTTTCTTT
CDR3: CRLEGVYTEAFF

J: TRBJ1-3
D: -
size: once
V: TRBV5-1
DNA: TGCGCCAGCAGCTTGGGTACAGCCTCTGGAAACACCATATATTTT
CDR3: CASSLGTASGNTIYF

J: TRBJ1-2
D: -
size: -
V: TRBV27
DNA: TGTGCCAGCAGTTTATCGATAAGACTAGGCACAGGAGAAGGCTACACCTTC
CDR3: CASSLSIRLGTGEGYTF

J: TRBJ2-7
D: -
size: -
V: TRBV3-1/TRBV3-2
DNA: TGTGCCAGCAGCCACCCTCTTAGTAACGAGCAGTACTTC
CDR3: CASSHPLSNEQYF

J: TRBJ2-1
D: -
size: -
V: TRBV4-1
DNA: TGCGCCAGCAGCCAGGGGCAGGAGCAGTTCTTC
CDR3: CASSQGQEQFF

J: TRBJ1-2
D: TRBD1
size: few
V: TRBV11-1
DNA: TGTGCCAGCAGCTTCTCTAGGGACAGCGGCTATGGCTACACCTTC
CDR3: CASSFSRDSGYGYTF

J: TRBJ2-1
D: TRBD2
size: -
V: TRBV27
DNA: TGTGCCAGCAGGCCCACCCTAGCGGACGCCTACAATGAGCAGTTCTTC
CDR3: CASRPTLADAYNEQFF

J: TRBJ1-2
D: -
size: -
V: TRBV6-1
DNA: TGTGCCAGCAGTGAAGGAGGGGCAGGGGACTATGGCTACACCTTC
CDR3: CASSEGGAGDYGYTF

J: TRBJ2-3
D: -
size: -
V: TRBV3-1/TRBV3-2
DNA: TGTGCCAGCAGCCAAGGATCGTCCGGGAGCGGGACAGATACGCAGTATTTT
CDR3: CASSQGSSGSGTDTQYF

J: TRBJ2-7
D: TRBD2
size: -
V: TRBV2
DNA: TGTGCCAGCAGTGAATTAGCGGGAACGGGCGAGCAGTACTTC
CDR3: CASSELAGTGEQYF